The 10 T cell receptor beta chains below come from one sample, sequenced in a study of T cells in localized non-small cell lung cancer. Assay used: immunoSEQ multiplex PCR; TCRdb lists only in-frame clones, some missing. Among tens of thousands of clones listed, roughly nine tenths were seen once. The sample consisted of peripheral blood, taken before any cancer treatment. Receptors originate from a man aged 40 to 70 with stage I lung adenocarcinoma.

This clone was counted between two and nine times. The chain has TRBV4-1 and TRBJ2-7, with a possible D match to TRBD1 (6 bases). Trimming stripped 2 bases from V and 6 bases from J, with 8 bases between. This CDR3 region has 12 residues. Germline lookup yields CDR1 MGHRA and CDR2 YSYEKL. This CDR3 is CASSQTGSEQYF. The DNA for the CDR3 is TGCGCCAGCAGCCAAACAGGGAGCGAGCAGTACTTC.

This clone was found once. The rearrangement links TRBV11-2 to TRBJ2-1; 13 bases line up with TRBD2. CDR1 is SGHAT and CDR2 is FQNNGV in the germline V gene. V gave up 4 bases and J gave up 5 bases; unmatched junction bases: 2. CDR3 length: 15 residues. The CDR3 protein is CASSSGTSGNNEQFF. CDR3 sequence (DNA): TGTGCCAGCAGCTCCGGGACTAGCGGGAACAATGAGCAGTTCTTC.

J is TRBJ1-5 and V is TRBV28; D ambiguous. CDR3 length: 12 amino acids. V shed 2 bases and J shed 7 bases, with 6 bases lying between them. Germline V gene sequence: CDR1 MDHEN, CDR2 SYDVKM. The CDR3 reads CASSLIGQPQHF. CDR3 bases: TGTGCCAGCAGTTTAATCGGCCAGCCCCAGCATTTT.

The gene calls are TRBV7-3 and TRBJ2-6; 8 nucleotides agree with TRBD1. Trimming took 5 bases from V and 2 from J; bases not matched to a gene: 5. The CDR3 has 16 residues. CDR1 SGHTA and CDR2 FQGTGA come from the germline V gene. In DNA, the CDR3 is TGTGCCAGCAGCGCGTCGACAGGGGCTGGGGCCAACGTCCTGACTTTC. This sequence encodes CASSASTGAGANVLTF. Supplemented by reference TRBV7-3 and TRBJ2-6, the full variable domain reads GAGVSQTPSNKVTEKGKYVELRCDPISGHTALYWYRQSLGQGPEFLIYFQGTGAADDSGLPNDRFFAVRPEGSVSTLKIQRTERGDSAVYLCASSASTGAGANVLTFGAGSRLTVL.

The V gene is TRBV10-3, the J gene TRBJ2-3; D is unclear. There are 14 residues in the CDR3. Trimming took 4 bases from V and 0 from J, leaving 8 bases between them. The germline gives CDR1 ENHRY, CDR2 SYGVKD. The CDR3 DNA reads TGTGCCATCAGTGTCCGAGCGAGCACAGATACGCAGTATTTT. Protein sequence: CAISVRASTDTQYF.

The chain couples TRBV27 to TRBJ2-3, with no clear D. V was cut by 6 bases and J by 4 bases, with 11 bases left in between. The germline V gene has CDR1 MNHEY and CDR2 SMNVEV (reference sequence). The CDR3 runs to 13 residues. The CDR3 protein is CASSFGTADTQYF. The CDR3 region has the DNA TGTGCCAGCAGCTTTGGAACAGCAGATACGCAGTATTTT.

The chain employs TRBV4-1 and TRBJ1-4; 8 bases are shared with TRBD1. J was trimmed by 4 bases and V by 3 bases; bases with no gene match: 10. The germline V gene encodes CDR1 MGHRA and CDR2 YSYEKL. The length of the CDR3 is 17 residues. DNA of the CDR3: TGCGCCAGCAGCCAGTGGCAGGGGGCGGTGGATAATGAAAAACTGTTTTTT. It is translated as CASSQWQGAVDNEKLFF.

The chain joins TRBV7-2 to TRBJ2-7; D might be TRBD1 or TRBD2, each matching 5 bases. This CDR3 is built from 13 residues. V was trimmed by 3 bases and J by 2 bases, leaving 8 bases between them. The germline V gene has CDR1 SGHTA and CDR2 FQGNSA. The CDR3 loop is CASSFMGAYEQYF. In nucleotides, the CDR3 is TGTGCCAGCAGCTTTATGGGGGCCTACGAGCAGTACTTC.

This chain joins TRBV7-8 and TRBJ1-1, with D maybe TRBD1 (6 bases). From germline, CDR1 is SGHVS and CDR2 FQNEAQ. CDR3 length equals 15 residues. V was trimmed by 5 bases and J by 6 bases, leaving 19 bases between them. Written as DNA, the CDR3 is TGTGCCAGCAGCCCCCGAGGGGGGGGAAGCGCTGAAGCTTTCTTT. Residues: CASSPRGGGSAEAFF. The whole variable domain, remainder taken from reference TRBV7-8 and TRBJ1-1, is GAGVSQSPRYKVAKRGQDVALRCDPISGHVSLFWYQQALGQGPEFLTYFQNEAQLDKSGLPSDRFFAERPEGSVSTLKIQRTQQEDSAVYLCASSPRGGGSAEAFFGQGTRLTVV.

The chain joins TRBV25-1 to TRBJ2-5; the match to TRBD2 covers 15 bases. The germline CDR1 and CDR2 sequences are MGHDK and SYGVNS. V gave up 3 bases and J gave up 4 bases; unmatched junction bases: 9. The CDR3 loop spans 18 amino acids. The CDR3 nucleotides read TGTGCCAGCAGTGACCAAAGGACTAGCGGGAGGGCCTCAGAGACCCAGTACTTC. This gives the protein CASSDQRTSGRASETQYF.